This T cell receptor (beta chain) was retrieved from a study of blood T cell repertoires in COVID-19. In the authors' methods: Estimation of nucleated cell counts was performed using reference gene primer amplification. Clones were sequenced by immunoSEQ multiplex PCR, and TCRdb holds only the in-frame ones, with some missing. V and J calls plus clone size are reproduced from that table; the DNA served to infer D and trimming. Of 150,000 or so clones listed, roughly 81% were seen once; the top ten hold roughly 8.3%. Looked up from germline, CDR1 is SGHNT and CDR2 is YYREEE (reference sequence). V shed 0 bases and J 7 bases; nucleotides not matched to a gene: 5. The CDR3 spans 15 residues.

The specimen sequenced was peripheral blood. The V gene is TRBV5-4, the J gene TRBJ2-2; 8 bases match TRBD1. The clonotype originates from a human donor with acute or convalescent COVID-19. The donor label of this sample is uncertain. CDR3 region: CASSLAQGAGGELFF. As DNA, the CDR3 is TGTGCCAGCAGCTTGGCCCAGGGGGCGGGCGGGGAGCTGTTTTTT.